A selection of T cell receptor beta chains follows, all from one sample in a study of cytomegalovirus exposure and HLA in healthy donors. Here immunoSEQ multiplex PCR was the method, and the copy in TCRdb shows in-frame clones only, minus some. The data contain fewer than 200,000 clones, around 80% of them singletons. The sequenced sample was PBMCs. The source of these receptors is a man younger than 35 in good health and CMV-seropositive. Each CDR3 is given with its conserved first and last residue. Fields, in order: J gene, clone size, V gene, D gene, CDR3 DNA, CDR3 protein. A D gene is named only where the DNA matches it firmly. A clone size is listed for some rows: how often the clone was seen (once, few, many), or a class if it is expanded.

TRBJ1-6,-,TRBV11-3,TRBD1,TGTGCCAGCAGCTTCCCGGGACAGGGGCCAAATTCACCCCTCCACTTT,CASSFPGQGPNSPLHF
TRBJ2-5,-,TRBV27,TRBD2,TGTGCCAGCAGTTTACAAGCGGGGGTGGGGGAGACCCAGTACTTC,CASSLQAGVGETQYF
TRBJ2-7,once,TRBV7-9,-,TGTTCCAGCAGCTTATTGCCGGGTGACTACGAGCAGTACTTC,CSSSLLPGDYEQYF
TRBJ2-7,-,TRBV6-1,TRBD1,TGTGCCAGCAGTGAACTCGGGACAGGACCTTACGAGCAGTACTTC,CASSELGTGPYEQYF
TRBJ1-2,-,TRBV2,-,TGTGCCAGCAGTTGGACAGCAGGAGAAGGCTACACCTTC,CASSWTAGEGYTF
TRBJ2-1,-,TRBV5-1,TRBD2,TGCGCCAGCAGCTTGCAGCAGGGAGGGTACAATGAGCAGTTCTTC,CASSLQQGGYNEQFF
TRBJ2-1,-,TRBV29-1,-,TGCAGCGCCGTGGTCTTAGCTAGCAGAGATGAGCAGTTCTTC,CSAVVLASRDEQFF
TRBJ2-7,-,TRBV19,TRBD1,TGTGCCAGTAGTGATGGACAGGGCGGCCACCACGAGCAGTACTTC,CASSDGQGGHHEQYF
TRBJ2-7,-,TRBV19,-,TGTGCCAGTAGTATTAGTACAGGGAGATTTTACGAGCAGTACTTC,CASSISTGRFYEQYF
TRBJ1-1,-,TRBV6-1,TRBD1,TGTGCCAGCAGTGAAGGACAGGGCTACACTGAAGCTTTCTTT,CASSEGQGYTEAFF
TRBJ1-6,once,TRBV23-1,-,TGCGCCAGCAGTCAATCGGTGGGACTTGGAGGGGATTCACCCCTCCACTTT,CASSQSVGLGGDSPLHF
TRBJ2-7,-,TRBV27,TRBD2,TGTGCCAGCAGTTTATTGAGCGGGACTAGGATCGAGCAGTACTTC,CASSLLSGTRIEQYF
TRBJ1-1,-,TRBV7-2,-,TGTGCCAGCAGCTTAGTTTCAGGGTCGCCCACTGAAGCTTTCTTT,CASSLVSGSPTEAFF
TRBJ1-4,-,TRBV19,TRBD1,TGTGCCGGCGGAGGGACAGGGGGTGAAAAACTGTTTTTT,CAGGGTGGEKLFF
TRBJ1-1,few,TRBV5-8,-,TGTGCCAGCAGCTATTACGCGGGGAGGAGGGGGAACACTGAAGCTTTCTTT,CASSYYAGRRGNTEAFF
TRBJ1-1,-,TRBV20-1,-,TGCAGTGCTACCGGGACAGAAGCTTTCTTT,CSATGTEAFF
TRBJ1-5,-,TRBV7-8,-,TGTGCCAGCAGCTACTGGGGGGGGCAAGGACAGCCCCAGCATTTT,CASSYWGGQGQPQHF
TRBJ2-3,-,TRBV11-2,-,TGTGCCAGCAGCCCGACAATCTTGGGAGATACGCAGTATTTT,CASSPTILGDTQYF
TRBJ1-1,-,TRBV10-3,TRBD1,TGTGCCATCAGTGAGTCGTTGAGGGGGCGCGTCACTGAAGCTTTCTTT,CAISESLRGRVTEAFF
TRBJ1-2,-,TRBV30,TRBD1,TGTGCCTGGGGACAGGATGGCTACACCTTC,CAWGQDGYTF
TRBJ1-2,-,TRBV9,TRBD1,TGTGCCAGCAGCGCTCCGACAGGGGGCTTAAGCTATGGCTACACCTTC,CASSAPTGGLSYGYTF
TRBJ2-7,-,TRBV19,TRBD2,TGTGCCAGTAGTATACTACCAGGGAGGGCCCCTGGCGAGCAGTACTTC,CASSILPGRAPGEQYF
TRBJ1-1,-,TRBV11-2,-,TGTGCCAGCAGCTTAGGACCGTCGGGGAACCCGAACACTGAAGCTTTCTTT,CASSLGPSGNPNTEAFF
TRBJ1-3,once,TRBV6-6,-,TGTGCCAGCAGCGGAACAGTGGAAGGCACCATATATTTT,CASSGTVEGTIYF
TRBJ1-1,-,TRBV6-6,-,TGTGCCAGCAGTTACTCGACGGGACAGAACACTGAAGCTTTCTTT,CASSYSTGQNTEAFF
TRBJ1-1,-,TRBV7-6,TRBD1,TGTGCCAGCAGCTTAGGGACAGGGGCTGAAGCTTTCTTT,CASSLGTGAEAFF
TRBJ2-3,-,TRBV25-1,-,TGTGCCAGCAGTAATTTTGTAGCCCCACGCACAGATACGCAGTATTTT,CASSNFVAPRTDTQYF
TRBJ2-3,-,TRBV7-9,TRBD2,TGTGCCAGCAGCTTACTAGCGGGAGCGATAGATACGCAGTATTTT,CASSLLAGAIDTQYF
TRBJ2-3,-,TRBV6-5,TRBD2,TGTGCCACATTAGCGGGGGGAAGCACAGATACGCAGTATTTT,CATLAGGSTDTQYF